The clone carrying this T cell receptor (beta chain) was counted at least ten times. What it binds is unknown. Patients were all untreated before their thyroid surgery. Original data processing: The authors used CDR3 differences across clinicopathological groups to build a distant-metastasis classifier for papillary thyroid cancer. TCRdb reprocessed the PCR reads via MiXCR. These V and J calls are TCRdb output, not the study's own analysis. The sample carries just over 70,000 clones, 18% recorded once. CDR3 length equals 14 residues. CDR1 and CDR2 from the germline V gene are GTSNPN and SVGIG (reference sequence). V lost 4 bases, J lost 5 bases, and 12 bases lay in between. This specimen comes from a study of metastatic and nonmetastatic thyroid tumors. On the study more broadly: A comparison of repertoires was made across blood and tumor or nodule tissue from malignant and benign thyroid patients. Overall study results and limits: A significant increase in TCR beta diversity was reportedly seen in malignant thyroid tumors relative to benign nodules, in blood and tumor.

The chain employs TRBV30 and TRBJ1-6, with D tentatively TRBD1 (6 bases). The specimen sequenced was blood. The TCR was taken from a female donor with papillary thyroid cancer or a benign thyroid nodule (not recorded which). Some clones in this sample may be carry-over from other donors' samples. CDR3 DNA: TGTGCCTGGATCGACAGGACGCATAATTCACCCCTCCACTTT. Translation gives CAWIDRTHNSPLHF.